The TCR beta chain described here comes from a study of blood T cell repertoires in COVID-19. The CDR3 has 13 amino acids. Trimming removed 5 bases at V and 3 bases at J, with 10 bases between. Germline CDR1 is SNHLY and CDR2 is FYNNEI. Method: immunoSEQ multiplex PCR; TCRdb's copy keeps in-frame clones and lacks some. The data show some 130,000 clones, about 89% seen once. Sequenced sample: peripheral blood. The receptor was isolated from a man between 60 and 75 years old with active or convalescent COVID-19. The V and J genes are TRBV2 and TRBJ1-2; a possible D gene is TRBD1 (5 bases). The DNA of the CDR3 is TGTGCCAGCAGTTTACGGGGGGACTATGGCTACACCTTC. Translating it yields CASSLRGDYGYTF.